This note documents a single T cell receptor (beta chain) sequence. The record originates from a study of blood T cell repertoires in COVID-19. Some clones are missing from TCRdb's copy, which holds only in-frame ones; the method was immunoSEQ multiplex PCR. The profile covers 210,000 or so clones, with 70% to 90% appearing a single time and 6.2% taken by the ten largest. CDR1 is SGHRS, CDR2 YFSETQ, per germline. This CDR3 is 16 amino acids long. After removal of 4 bases from V and 0 bases from J, the junction contained 4 bases not matched to a gene. The V gene is TRBV5-1, the J gene TRBJ2-2; 9 bases agree with TRBD1. The source material was peripheral blood. This sequence originates from a woman between 40 and 55 years old who had recovered from COVID-19. CDR3 protein: CASSNRDRANTGELFF. The CDR3 DNA follows: TGCGCCAGCAGCAACCGGGACAGGGCGAACACCGGGGAGCTGTTTTTT.